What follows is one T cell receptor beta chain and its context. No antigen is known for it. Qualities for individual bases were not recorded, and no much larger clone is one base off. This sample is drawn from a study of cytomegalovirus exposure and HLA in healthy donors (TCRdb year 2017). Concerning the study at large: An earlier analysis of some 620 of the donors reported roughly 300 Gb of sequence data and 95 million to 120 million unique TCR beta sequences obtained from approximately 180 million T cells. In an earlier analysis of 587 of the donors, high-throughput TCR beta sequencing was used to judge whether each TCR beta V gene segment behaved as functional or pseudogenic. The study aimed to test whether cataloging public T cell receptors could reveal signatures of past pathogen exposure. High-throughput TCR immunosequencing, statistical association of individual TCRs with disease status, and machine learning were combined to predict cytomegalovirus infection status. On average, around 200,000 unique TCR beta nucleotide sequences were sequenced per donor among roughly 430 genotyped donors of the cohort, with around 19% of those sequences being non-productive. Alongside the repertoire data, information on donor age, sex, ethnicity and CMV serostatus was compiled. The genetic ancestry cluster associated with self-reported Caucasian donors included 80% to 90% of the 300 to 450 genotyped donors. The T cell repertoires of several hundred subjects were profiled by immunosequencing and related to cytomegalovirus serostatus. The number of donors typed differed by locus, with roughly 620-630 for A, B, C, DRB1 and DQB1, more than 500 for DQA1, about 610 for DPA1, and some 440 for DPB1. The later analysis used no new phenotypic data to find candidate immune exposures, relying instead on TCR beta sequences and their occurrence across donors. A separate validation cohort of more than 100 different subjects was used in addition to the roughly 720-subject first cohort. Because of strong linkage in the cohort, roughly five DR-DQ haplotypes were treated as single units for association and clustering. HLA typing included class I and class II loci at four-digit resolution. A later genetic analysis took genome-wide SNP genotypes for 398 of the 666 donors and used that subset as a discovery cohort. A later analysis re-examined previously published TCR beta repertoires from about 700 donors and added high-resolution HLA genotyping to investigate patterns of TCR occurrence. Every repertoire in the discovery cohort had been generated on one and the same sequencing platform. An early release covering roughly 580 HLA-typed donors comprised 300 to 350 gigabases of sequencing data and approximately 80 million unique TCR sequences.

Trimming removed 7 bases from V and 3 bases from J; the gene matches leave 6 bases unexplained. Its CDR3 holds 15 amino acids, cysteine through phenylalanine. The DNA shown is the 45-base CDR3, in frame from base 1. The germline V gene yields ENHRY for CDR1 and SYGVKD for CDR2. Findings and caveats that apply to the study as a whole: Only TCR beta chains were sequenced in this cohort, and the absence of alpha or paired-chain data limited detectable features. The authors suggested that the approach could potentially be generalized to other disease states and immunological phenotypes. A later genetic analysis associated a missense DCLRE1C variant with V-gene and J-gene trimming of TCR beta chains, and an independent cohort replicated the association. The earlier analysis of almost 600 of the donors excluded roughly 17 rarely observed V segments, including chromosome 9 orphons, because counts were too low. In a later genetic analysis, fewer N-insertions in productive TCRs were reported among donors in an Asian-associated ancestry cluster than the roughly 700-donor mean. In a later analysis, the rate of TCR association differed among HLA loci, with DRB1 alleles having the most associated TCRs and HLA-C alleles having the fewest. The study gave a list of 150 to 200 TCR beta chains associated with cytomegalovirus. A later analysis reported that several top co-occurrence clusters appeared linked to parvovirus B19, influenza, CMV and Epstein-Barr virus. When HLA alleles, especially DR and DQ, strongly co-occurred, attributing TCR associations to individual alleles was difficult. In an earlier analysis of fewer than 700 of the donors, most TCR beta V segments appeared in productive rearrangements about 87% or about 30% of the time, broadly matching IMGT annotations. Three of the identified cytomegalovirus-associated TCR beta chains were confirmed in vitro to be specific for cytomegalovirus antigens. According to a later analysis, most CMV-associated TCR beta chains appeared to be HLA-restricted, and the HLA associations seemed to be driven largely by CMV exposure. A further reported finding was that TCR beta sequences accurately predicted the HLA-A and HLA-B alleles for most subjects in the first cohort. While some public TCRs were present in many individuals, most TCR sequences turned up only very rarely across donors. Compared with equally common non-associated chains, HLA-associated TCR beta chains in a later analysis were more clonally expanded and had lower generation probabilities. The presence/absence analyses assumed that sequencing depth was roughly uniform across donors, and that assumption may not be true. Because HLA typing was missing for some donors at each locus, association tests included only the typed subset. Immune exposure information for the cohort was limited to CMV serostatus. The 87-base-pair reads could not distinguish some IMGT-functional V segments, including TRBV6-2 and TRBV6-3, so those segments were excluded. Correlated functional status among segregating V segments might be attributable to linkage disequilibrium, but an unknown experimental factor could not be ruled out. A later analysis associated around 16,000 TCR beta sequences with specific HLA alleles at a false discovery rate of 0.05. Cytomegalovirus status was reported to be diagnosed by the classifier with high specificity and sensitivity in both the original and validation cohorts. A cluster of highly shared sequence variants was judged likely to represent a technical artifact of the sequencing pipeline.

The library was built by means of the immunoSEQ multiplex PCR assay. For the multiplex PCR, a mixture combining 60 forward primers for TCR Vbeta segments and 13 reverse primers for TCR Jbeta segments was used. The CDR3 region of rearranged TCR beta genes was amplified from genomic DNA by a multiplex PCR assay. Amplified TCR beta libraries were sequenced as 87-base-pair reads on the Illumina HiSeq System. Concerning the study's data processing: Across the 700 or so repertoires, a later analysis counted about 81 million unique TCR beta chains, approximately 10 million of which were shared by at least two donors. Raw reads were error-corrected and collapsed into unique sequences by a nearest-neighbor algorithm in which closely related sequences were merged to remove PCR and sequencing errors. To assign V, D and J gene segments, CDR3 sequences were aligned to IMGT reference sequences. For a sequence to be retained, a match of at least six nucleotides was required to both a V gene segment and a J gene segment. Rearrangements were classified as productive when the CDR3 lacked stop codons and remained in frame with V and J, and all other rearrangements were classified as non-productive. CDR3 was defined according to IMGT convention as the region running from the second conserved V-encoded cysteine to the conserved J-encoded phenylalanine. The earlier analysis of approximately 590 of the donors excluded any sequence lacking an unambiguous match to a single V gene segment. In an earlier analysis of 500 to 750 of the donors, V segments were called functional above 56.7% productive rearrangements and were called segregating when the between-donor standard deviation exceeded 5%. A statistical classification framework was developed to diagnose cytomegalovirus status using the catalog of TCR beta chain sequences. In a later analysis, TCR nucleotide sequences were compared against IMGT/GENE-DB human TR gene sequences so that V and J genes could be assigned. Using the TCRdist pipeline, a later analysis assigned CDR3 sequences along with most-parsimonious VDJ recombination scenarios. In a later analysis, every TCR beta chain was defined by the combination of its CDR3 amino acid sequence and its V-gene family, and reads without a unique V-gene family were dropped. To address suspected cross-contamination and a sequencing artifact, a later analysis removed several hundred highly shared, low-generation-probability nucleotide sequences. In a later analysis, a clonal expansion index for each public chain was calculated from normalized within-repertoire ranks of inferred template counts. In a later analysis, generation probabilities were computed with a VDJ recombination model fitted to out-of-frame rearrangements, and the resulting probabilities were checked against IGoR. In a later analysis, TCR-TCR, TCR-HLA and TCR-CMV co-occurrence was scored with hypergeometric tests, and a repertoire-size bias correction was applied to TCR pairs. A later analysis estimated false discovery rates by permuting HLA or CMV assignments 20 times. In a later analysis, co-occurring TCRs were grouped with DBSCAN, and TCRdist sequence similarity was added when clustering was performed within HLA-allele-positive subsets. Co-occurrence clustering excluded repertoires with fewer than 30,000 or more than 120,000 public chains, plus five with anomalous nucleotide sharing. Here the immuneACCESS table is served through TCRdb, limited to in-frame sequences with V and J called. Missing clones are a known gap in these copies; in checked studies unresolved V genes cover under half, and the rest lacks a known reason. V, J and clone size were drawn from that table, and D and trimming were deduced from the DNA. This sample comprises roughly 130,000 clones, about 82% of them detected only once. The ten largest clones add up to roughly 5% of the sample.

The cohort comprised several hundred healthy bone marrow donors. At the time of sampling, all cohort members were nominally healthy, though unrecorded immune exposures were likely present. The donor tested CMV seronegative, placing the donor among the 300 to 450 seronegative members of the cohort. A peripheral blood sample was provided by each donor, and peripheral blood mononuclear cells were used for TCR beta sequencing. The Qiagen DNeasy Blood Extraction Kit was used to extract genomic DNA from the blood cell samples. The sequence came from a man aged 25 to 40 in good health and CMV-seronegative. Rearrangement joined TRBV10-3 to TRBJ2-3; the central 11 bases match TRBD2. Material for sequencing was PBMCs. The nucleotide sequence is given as TGTGCCATCACCTATAGCGGGGGGGGGACAGATACGCAGTATTTT. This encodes CAITYSGGGTDTQYF.